This TCR beta chain was found in a study of cytomegalovirus exposure and HLA in healthy donors. Researchers ran the PCR with 60 Vbeta and 13 Jbeta primers. Sequencing was performed with immunoSEQ multiplex PCR; in TCRdb, only in-frame clones are kept and a portion is missing. The sample lists about 190,000 clones, 80% to 85% seen once, with approximately 6% in the top ten. The CDR3 has 16 residues. Trimming removed 1 base from V and 13 bases from J; junction bases left unmatched: 7. The V gene's germline CDR1 is LNHDA and CDR2 SQIVND (reference sequence). The sample comprised PBMCs. The chain links TRBV19 to TRBJ2-1; 16 bases map to TRBD2. The clonotype was recovered from a man aged 35 to 55 in good health and CMV-seropositive. The CDR3: CASSIGGTSGGARQFF. CDR3 DNA: TGTGCCAGTAGTATAGGTGGGACTAGCGGGGGGGCTCGACAGTTCTTC. The whole variable domain, remainder taken from reference TRBV19 and TRBJ2-1, is DGGITQSPKYLFRKEGQNVTLSCEQNLNHDAMYWYRQDPGQGLRLIYYSQIVNDFQKGDIAEGYSVSREKKESFPLTVTSAQKNPTAFYLCASSIGGTSGGARQFFGPGTRLTVL.